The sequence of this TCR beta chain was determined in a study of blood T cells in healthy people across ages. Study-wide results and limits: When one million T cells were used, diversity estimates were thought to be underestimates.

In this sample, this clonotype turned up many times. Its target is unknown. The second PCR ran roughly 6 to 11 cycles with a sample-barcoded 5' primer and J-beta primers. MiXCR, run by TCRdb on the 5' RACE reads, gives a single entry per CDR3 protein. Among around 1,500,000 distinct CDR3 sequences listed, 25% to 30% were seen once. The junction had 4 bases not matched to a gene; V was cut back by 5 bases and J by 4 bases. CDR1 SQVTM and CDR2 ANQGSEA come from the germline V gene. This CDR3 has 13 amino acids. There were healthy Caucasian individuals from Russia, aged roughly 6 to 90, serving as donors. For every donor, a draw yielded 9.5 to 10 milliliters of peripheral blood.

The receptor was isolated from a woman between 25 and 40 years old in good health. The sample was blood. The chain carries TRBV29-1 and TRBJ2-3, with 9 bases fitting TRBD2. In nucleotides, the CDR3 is TGCAGCGTTAGCGGGGGGACCGCAGATACGCAGTATTTT. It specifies CSVSGGTADTQYF.